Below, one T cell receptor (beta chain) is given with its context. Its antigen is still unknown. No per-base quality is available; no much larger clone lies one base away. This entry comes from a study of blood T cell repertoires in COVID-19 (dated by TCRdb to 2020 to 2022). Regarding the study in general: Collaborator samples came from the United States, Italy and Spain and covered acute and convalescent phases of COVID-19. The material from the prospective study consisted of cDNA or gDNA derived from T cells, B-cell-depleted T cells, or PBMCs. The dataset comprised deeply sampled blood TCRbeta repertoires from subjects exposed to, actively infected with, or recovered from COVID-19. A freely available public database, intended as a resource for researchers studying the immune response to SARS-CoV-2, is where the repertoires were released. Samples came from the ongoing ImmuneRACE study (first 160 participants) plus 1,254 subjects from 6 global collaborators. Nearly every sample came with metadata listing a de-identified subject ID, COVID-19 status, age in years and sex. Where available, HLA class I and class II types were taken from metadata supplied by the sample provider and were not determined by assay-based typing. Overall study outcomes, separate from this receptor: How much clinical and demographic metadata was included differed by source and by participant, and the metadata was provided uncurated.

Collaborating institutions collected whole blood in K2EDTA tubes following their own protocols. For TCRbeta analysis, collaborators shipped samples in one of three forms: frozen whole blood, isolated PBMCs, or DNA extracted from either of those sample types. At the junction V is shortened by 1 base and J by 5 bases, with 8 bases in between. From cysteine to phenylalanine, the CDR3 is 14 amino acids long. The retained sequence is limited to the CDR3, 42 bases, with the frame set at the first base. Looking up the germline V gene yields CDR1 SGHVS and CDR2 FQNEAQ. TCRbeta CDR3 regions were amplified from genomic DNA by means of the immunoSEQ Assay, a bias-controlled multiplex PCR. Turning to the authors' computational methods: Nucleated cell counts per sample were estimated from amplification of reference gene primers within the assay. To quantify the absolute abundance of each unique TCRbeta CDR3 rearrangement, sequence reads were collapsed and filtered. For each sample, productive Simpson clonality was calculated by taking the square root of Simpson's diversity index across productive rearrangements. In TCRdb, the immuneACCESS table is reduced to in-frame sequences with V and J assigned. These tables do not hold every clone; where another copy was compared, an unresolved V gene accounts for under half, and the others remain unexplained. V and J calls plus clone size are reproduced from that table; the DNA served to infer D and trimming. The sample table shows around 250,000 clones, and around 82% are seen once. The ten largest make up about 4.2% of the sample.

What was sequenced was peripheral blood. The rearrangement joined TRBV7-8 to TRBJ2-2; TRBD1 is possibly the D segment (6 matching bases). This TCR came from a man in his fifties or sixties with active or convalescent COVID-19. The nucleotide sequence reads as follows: TGTGCCAGCAGCTTAGAAGACAGGACCGGGGAGCTGTTTTTT. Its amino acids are CASSLEDRTGELFF. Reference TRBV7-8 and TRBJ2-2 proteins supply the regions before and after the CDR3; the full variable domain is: GAGVSQSPRYKVAKRGQDVALRCDPISGHVSLFWYQQALGQGPEFLTYFQNEAQLDKSGLPSDRFFAERPEGSVSTLKIQRTQQEDSAVYLCASSLEDRTGELFFGEGSRLTVL.